These 19 T cell receptor beta chains came from one sample sequenced in a study of T-cell reconstitution after alpha-beta-depleted transplantation in children. Molecular barcoding with unique molecular identifiers was used for the TCRbeta library. TCRdb reprocessed the PCR reads with MiXCR, giving one entry per CDR3 protein. In the table there are 110,000 or so distinct CDR3 sequences, 5.5% to 6.5% of which are singletons. Sequences were derived from PBMCs, mostly from graft donor cells, sampled 360 days after TCRalphabeta/CD19-depleted stem cell transplant. These receptors were taken from a male patient between 2 and 10 years old who had a stem cell transplant for acute lymphoblastic leukemia, so the T cells may come from the graft donor.

In this sample, this clonotype turned up many times. CDR3 coding DNA: TGCGCCAGCAGCCAAATAGGGAACACCGGGGAGCTGTTTTTT. This codes for CASSQIGNTGELFF. The chain employs TRBV4-1 and TRBJ2-2, with no clear D. Germline loops: CDR1 MGHRA, CDR2 YSYEKL. Deletions cut 2 bases from V and 1 base from J, with 5 bases between. CDR3 length: 14 amino acids.

A note on this clonotype: With a much larger clone just one base away, this may be a read error. This rearrangement joins TRBV6-6 to TRBJ2-5; tentative D call: TRBD2 (6 bases). Germline assignment: CDR1 MNHNY and CDR2 SVGAGI (reference sequence). The CDR3 spans 13 residues. The CDR3 DNA reads as TGTGCCAGCAGTTACTCGAGTCGGGAGACCAAGTACTTC. Translated: CASSYSSRETKYF.

This clonotype showed up many times. The rearrangement uses TRBV4-3 and TRBJ2-7, with no clear D. This CDR3 is 15 amino acids long. Trimming shortened V by 0 bases and J by 7 bases, and 16 bases separated the two germline ends. Germline V CDR1 and CDR2: LGHNA, YSLEER. CDR3 nucleotide sequence: TGCGCCAGCAGCCAAGAAACGGGTCGTCGGTATGAGCAGTACTTC. This codes for CASSQETGRRYEQYF.

This clonotype has ten or more counts. V gene TRBV2 combines with J gene TRBJ2-3; 7 bases are a match to TRBD1. V was pared by 5 bases and J by 6 bases, with 14 bases of the junction left unmatched. CDR3 size: 16 residues. Germline CDR1 reads SNHLY; CDR2 reads FYNNEI. CDR3 loop: CASSWDRYHEDDTQYF. CDR3 DNA: TGTGCCAGCAGTTGGGACAGATATCACGAAGACGATACGCAGTATTTT.

This clonotype was found many times. The chain employs TRBV29-1 and TRBJ2-3; D unresolved. CDR1 is SQVTM and CDR2 is ANQGSEA in the germline V gene. The CDR3 runs to 10 residues. Trimming shortened V by 2 bases and J by 3 bases, and 0 bases separated the two germline ends. CDR3 nucleotide sequence: TGCAGCGTTGAAACAGATACGCAGTATTTT. It yields the protein CSVETDTQYF.

About this clonotype: A much larger clone sits a single nucleotide away, making a read error possible. The chain combines TRBV28 with TRBJ2-7; perhaps TRBD1 as D (5 bases). V lost 6 bases, J lost 3 bases, and 9 bases lay in between. Per germline, CDR1 MDHEN and CDR2 SYDVKM. CDR3 size: 12 residues. DNA for the CDR3: TGTGCCAGCAGCGGACACTACTACGAGCAGTACTTC. Amino acid sequence: CASSGHYYEQYF.

The rearrangement links TRBV5-1 to TRBJ2-3; D possibly matches TRBD1 or TRBD2 (6 bases each). The CDR3 is made up of 15 amino acids. Trimming took 0 bases from V and 4 from J, leaving 12 bases between them. The germline V gene encodes CDR1 SGHRS and CDR2 YFSETQ. CDR3 residues: CASSLVAGEADTQYF. The CDR3 nucleotides are TGCGCCAGCAGCTTGGTTGCAGGGGAGGCAGATACGCAGTATTTT.

J is TRBJ1-2 and V is TRBV7-2; D unclear. The germline V gene has CDR1 SGHTA and CDR2 FQGNSA. CDR3 length: 12 residues. Trimming left V 1 base short and J 7 bases short, with 7 bases between. The DNA for the CDR3 is TGTGCCAGCAGCTTAGAAAGGCGTGGCTACACCTTC. Translating gives CASSLERRGYTF.

The V call is TRBV3-1, the J call TRBJ2-7, with D uncertain. CDR1 LGHDT and CDR2 YNNKEL come from the germline V gene (reference sequence). The CDR3 runs 16 residues. Trimming took 1 base from V and 2 from J, leaving 15 bases between them. The CDR3 nucleotides read TGTGCCAGCAGCCAAGCCTGGACCCCGAAGGCCTACGAGCAGTACTTC. Protein product: CASSQAWTPKAYEQYF.

This clonotype showed up many times. CDR3 DNA: TGCGCCAGCGTCGGGATCACCACAGATACGCAGTATTTT. Translating it yields CASVGITTDTQYF. The chain couples TRBV10-2 to TRBJ2-3; possible D gene TRBD2, 5 bases. The CDR3 contains 13 residues. Trimming cost V 8 bases and J 2 bases, with 11 bases left between them. Per the germline V gene, CDR1 is WSHSY and CDR2 is SAAADI.

On this clonotype: This may be a read error: a much more frequent sequence differs by one nucleotide. The chain is built from TRBV10-3 and TRBJ2-3, with TRBD2 identical over 8 bases. From germline, CDR1 is ENHRY and CDR2 SYGVKD. The CDR3 is 18 residues long. The junction had 11 bases not matched to a gene; V was cut back by 1 base and J by 2 bases. The CDR3 spells CAISEFGGGFQITDTQYF. The DNA for the CDR3 is TGTGCCATCAGTGAGTTCGGCGGGGGGTTCCAGATCACAGATACGCAGTATTTT.

This clonotype was recorded at least ten times. This chain joins TRBV12-3 or TRBV12-4 and TRBJ2-3, with D perhaps matching TRBD2 (7 bases). CDR3 size: 15 residues. Trimming pared 6 bases from V and 1 base from J, leaving 14 bases between. The DNA for the CDR3 is TGTGCCAGCAGCTGGGGGGGGCCTGGCACAGATACGCAGTATTTT. Translated, it gives CASSWGGPGTDTQYF.

This clonotype occurred many times. The chain has TRBV20-1 and TRBJ2-7, with D tentatively TRBD2 (7 bases). Germline V gene data show CDR1 as DFQATT and CDR2 as SNEGSKA (reference sequence). The length of the CDR3 is 15 residues. The V and J ends lost 4 bases and 2 bases respectively, with 18 bases between them. The CDR3 reads CSAKRGALGTYEQYF. The CDR3 DNA reads as TGCAGTGCTAAACGGGGGGCACTGGGGACCTACGAGCAGTACTTC.

This clonotype was found many times. The chain carries TRBV27 and TRBJ2-3; TRBD1 matches at 9 bases. The CDR3 spans 15 residues. Losses at the gene ends were 2 bases for V and 5 bases for J; bases not matched to a gene: 5. Germline CDR1 MNHEY, CDR2 SMNVEV (reference sequence). The CDR3 loop reads CASSLRRTGVDTQYF. For the CDR3, the DNA is TGTGCCAGCAGTTTAAGGAGGACAGGGGTAGATACGCAGTATTTT.

This clonotype was recorded at least ten times. This chain joins TRBV7-9 and TRBJ2-7; D remains ambiguous. The CDR3 covers 13 residues. V was pared by 3 bases and J by 5 bases, with 11 bases between. Germline-derived CDR1 and CDR2 are SEHNR and FQNEAQ (reference sequence). The CDR3 nucleotides read TGTGCCAGCAGCTTTGGACCGGTCCACGAGCAGTACTTC. This encodes CASSFGPVHEQYF.

In this sample, this clonotype turned up many times. The chain recombines TRBV28 with TRBJ1-5; 7 nucleotides match TRBD1. The germline gives CDR1 MDHEN, CDR2 SYDVKM. Trimming at V came to 4 bases and at J to 2 bases, leaving 5 bases not matched to a gene. The CDR3 runs 15 residues. DNA for the CDR3: TGTGCCAGCAGTTCGAGACAGGGTCGCAATCAGCCCCAGCATTTT. It encodes CASSSRQGRNQPQHF.

This clonotype was observed at least ten times. The chain is built from TRBV6-2 or TRBV6-3 and TRBJ2-7; D unresolved. This CDR3 has 12 residues. V was trimmed by 8 bases and J by 2 bases, leaving 10 bases between them. Germline CDR1 MNHEY, CDR2 SVGEGT. CDR3 in amino acids: CASLSWPYEQYF. The CDR3 bases are TGTGCCAGCCTTAGTTGGCCCTACGAGCAGTACTTC.

This clonotype was counted between two and nine times. The rearrangement uses TRBV6-2 or TRBV6-3 and TRBJ2-1, with 7 positions matching TRBD1. Germline CDR1 is MNHEY and CDR2 is SVGEGT. With V trimmed by 0 bases and J by 5 bases, 4 bases remained unmatched. The CDR3 has 15 amino acids. Here the CDR3 reads CASSYSIRGNNEQFF. The CDR3 DNA reads as TGTGCCAGCAGTTACTCTATCAGGGGGAACAATGAGCAGTTCTTC.

This chain links TRBV28 with TRBJ2-7; unclear D gene. Looked up from germline, CDR1 is MDHEN and CDR2 is SYDVKM. This CDR3 spans 14 amino acids. V lost 2 bases, J lost 0 bases, and 8 bases lay in between. In DNA form, the CDR3 reads TGTGCCAGCAGTTTAGGACGGTACTCCTACGAGCAGTACTTC. It encodes CASSLGRYSYEQYF.